Below are 30 T cell receptor beta chains sequenced from a single sample in a study of cytotoxic CD8 clonotypes in ibrutinib-treated CLL. Using immunoSEQ multiplex PCR, the repertoire was profiled, and TCRdb retains in-frame clones only, with some absent. The sample lists about 29,000 clones, about 70% occurring once. Sequenced here: PBMCs, sampled after 36 months of ibrutinib treatment. These receptors originate from a human donor with chronic lymphocytic leukemia.

The chain uses TRBV4-1 and TRBJ1-2, with D unclear. Germline V lookup: CDR1 MGHRA, CDR2 YSYEKL. V shed 1 base and J shed 0 bases, with 3 bases lying between them. CDR3 size: 13 residues. CDR3 amino acids: CASSQGANYGYTF. In DNA form, the CDR3 reads TGCGCCAGCAGCCAAGGAGCTAACTATGGCTACACCTTC.

The gene calls are TRBV20-1 and TRBJ1-1; D gene uncertain. This CDR3 is 11 amino acids long. CDR1 DFQATT and CDR2 SNEGSKA come from the germline V gene (reference sequence). The V and J ends lost 6 bases and 7 bases respectively, with 12 bases between them. The CDR3 is CSAEVRHEAFF. The CDR3 DNA is TGCAGTGCCGAAGTTAGACATGAAGCTTTCTTT.

The chain carries TRBV19 and TRBJ2-3, with D perhaps TRBD2 (7 bases). Germline V CDR1 and CDR2: LNHDA, SQIVND (reference sequence). The CDR3 consists of 16 residues. V was pared by 5 bases and J by 4 bases, with 19 bases between. Here the CDR3 DNA reads TGTGCCAGTAGTCCGATCCGGGGGGCGGGGGCAGATACGCAGTATTTT. Protein product: CASSPIRGAGADTQYF.

The chain is built from TRBV14 and TRBJ2-7; D tentatively reads TRBD1 or TRBD2 (5 bases each). This CDR3 contains 17 residues. V was trimmed by 4 bases and J by 4 bases, leaving 23 bases between them. Germline V CDR1 and CDR2: SGHDN, FVKESK. The CDR3 reads CASSLILPGTPSYEQYF. For the CDR3, the DNA is TGTGCCAGCAGCCTCATACTTCCCGGGACCCCCTCATACGAGCAGTACTTC. The variable domain in full, completed from reference TRBV14 and TRBJ2-7, reads EAGVTQFPSHSVIEKGQTVTLRCDPISGHDNLYWYRRVMGKEIKFLLHFVKESKQDESGMPNNRFLAERTGGTYSTLKVQPAELEDSGVYFCASSLILPGTPSYEQYFGPGTRLTVT.

The J gene is TRBJ1-4, the V gene TRBV5-6; 9 bases are shared with TRBD1. Germline V gives CDR1 SGHDT, CDR2 YYEEEE. CDR3 length: 15 residues. The ends lost 3 bases at V and 4 bases at J; junction bases unmatched: 4. As DNA, the CDR3 is TGTGCCAGCAGCTGGGGACAGGGTTTTAATGAAAAACTGTTTTTT. It translates to CASSWGQGFNEKLFF.

This clone was seen repeatedly, ten times or more. The DNA of the CDR3 is TGTGCCAGCAGCCCCGGGACTAGCCTAATCACAGATACGCAGTATTTT. Its protein product is CASSPGTSLITDTQYF. J is TRBJ2-3 and V is TRBV7-3, with 9 bases identical to TRBD2. Trimming took 5 bases from V and 2 from J; bases not matched to a gene: 8. The CDR3 extends over 16 amino acids. Germline V gene data show CDR1 as SGHTA and CDR2 as FQGTGA. The full variable domain, rest sourced from reference TRBV7-3 and TRBJ2-3, is GAGVSQTPSNKVTEKGKYVELRCDPISGHTALYWYRQSLGQGPEFLIYFQGTGAADDSGLPNDRFFAVRPEGSVSTLKIQRTERGDSAVYLCASSPGTSLITDTQYFGPGTRLTVL.

This rearrangement joins TRBV2 to TRBJ1-2; D possibly corresponds to TRBD1 (5 bases). CDR3 length equals 15 residues. The germline gives CDR1 SNHLY, CDR2 FYNNEI. The V and J ends lost 5 bases and 6 bases respectively, with 19 bases between them. As DNA, the CDR3 is TGTGCCAGCAGTTTTGGGACCGCCCGAGAGAATGGCTACACCTTC. It yields the protein CASSFGTARENGYTF.

The V and J genes are TRBV9 and TRBJ2-1; 10 positions agree with TRBD2. Losses at the gene ends were 6 bases for V and 3 bases for J; bases not matched to a gene: 3. The CDR3 is 14 amino acids. From germline, CDR1 is SGDLS and CDR2 YYNGEE. The CDR3 sequence: CASTKRGGYNEQFF. In nucleotides, the CDR3 is TGTGCCAGCACCAAGCGGGGGGGCTACAATGAGCAGTTCTTC.

This clone was recorded once. The chain recombines TRBV10-2 with TRBJ1-2, with 8 bases fitting TRBD1. The J segment lost 0 bases and the V segment lost 8 bases, leaving 5 bases of the junction unmatched. Germline values: CDR1 WSHSY, CDR2 SAAADI. There are 14 residues in the CDR3. CDR3 protein: CASASTGANYGYTF. For the CDR3, the DNA is TGCGCCAGCGCCTCGACAGGGGCTAACTATGGCTACACCTTC.

V gene TRBV2 combines with J gene TRBJ2-5; D is unclear. V was cut by 4 bases and J by 4 bases, with 13 bases left in between. Germline CDR1 SNHLY, CDR2 FYNNEI. The CDR3 loop spans 14 amino acids. The CDR3 region has the DNA TGTGCCAGCAGTGCATTTGGGCAGACAGAGACCCAGTACTTC. It specifies CASSAFGQTETQYF.

CDR3 sequence (DNA): TGCGCCAGCAGCCAAGTGGGCGGGGGGGCCCTCGAGACCCAGTACTTC. Its protein product is CASSQVGGGALETQYF. The chain combines TRBV4-1 with TRBJ2-5; 9 nucleotides align to TRBD2. The CDR3 spans 16 residues. The germline gives CDR1 MGHRA, CDR2 YSYEKL. The J segment lost 5 bases and the V segment lost 1 base, leaving 8 bases of the junction unmatched.

The CDR3 bases are TGCGCCAGCAGCTATCCGGGACAGGGGTTCACTGAAGCTTTCTTT. Translated: CASSYPGQGFTEAFF. V is TRBV10-1 and J is TRBJ1-1, with 10 bases identical to TRBD1. The junction had 8 bases not matched to a gene; V was cut back by 6 bases and J by 4 bases. Germline CDR1 and CDR2: WNHNN and SYGVQD (reference sequence). The CDR3 consists of 15 residues.

The chain has TRBV11-2 and TRBJ2-7; TRBD1 aligns across 10 bases. V gave up 5 bases and J gave up 5 bases; unmatched junction bases: 3. Germline V gene sequence: CDR1 SGHAT, CDR2 FQNNGV. This CDR3 region has 13 residues. The CDR3 here is CASSRTGGDEQYF. CDR3 in DNA: TGTGCCAGCAGCCGGACAGGGGGGGACGAGCAGTACTTC.

The table lists this clone with a few counts. This chain uses TRBV2 with TRBJ2-1; D not resolved. Trimming stripped 7 bases from V and 10 bases from J, with 11 bases between. Germline assignment: CDR1 SNHLY and CDR2 FYNNEI. The CDR3 is made up of 11 amino acids. CDR3 amino acids: CASISLGEQFF. For the CDR3, the DNA is TGTGCCAGCATCTCCCTTGGGGAGCAGTTCTTC.

This chain joins TRBV5-1 and TRBJ1-2, with 8 bases fitting TRBD1. V trimming: 1 base; J trimming: 6 bases; junction bases outside the gene matches: 14. The CDR3 loop spans 17 amino acids. In germline, CDR1 is SGHRS, CDR2 YFSETQ. CDR3 sequence (DNA): TGCGCCAGCAGCTTGACCCGGACAGGGAGCGAGCGCGATGGCTACACCTTC. The encoded protein is CASSLTRTGSERDGYTF.

The gene calls are TRBV4-2 and TRBJ2-2, with 10 bases lining up with TRBD2. Per the germline V gene, CDR1 is LGHNA and CDR2 is YNFKEQ. With V trimmed by 1 base and J by 6 bases, 5 bases remained unmatched. CDR3 length: 16 residues. The CDR3 region is CASSQGAGGPAGELFF. The CDR3 DNA reads TGTGCCAGCAGCCAAGGAGCGGGGGGGCCGGCCGGGGAGCTGTTTTTT.

The V and J genes are TRBV2 and TRBJ2-5, with 8 bases lining up with TRBD1. The CDR3 totals 15 residues. Germline V gene data show CDR1 as SNHLY and CDR2 as FYNNEI. Unmatched junction bases numbered 5, after V lost 4 bases and J lost 1 base. The CDR3 protein is CASSAGQGVQETQYF. The DNA for the CDR3 is TGTGCCAGCAGTGCCGGACAGGGAGTCCAAGAGACCCAGTACTTC.

This chain connects TRBV12-5 to TRBJ2-2; D is perhaps TRBD1 or TRBD2 (6 bases each). The CDR3 spans 15 residues. The germline V and J ends were trimmed by 5 bases and 10 bases, with 20 bases remaining between them. Looked up from germline, CDR1 is LGHNT and CDR2 is FRNRAP. This chain's CDR3 is CASGRGQGSGEELFF. The CDR3 DNA reads TGTGCTAGTGGTCGGGGGCAGGGGAGTGGCGAGGAGCTGTTTTTT.

The chain uses TRBV29-1 and TRBJ2-2; D not certain. The V end lost 6 bases, the J end lost 3 bases, and 2 bases lay between the germline ends. The CDR3 contains 10 residues. Per the germline V gene, CDR1 is SQVTM and CDR2 is ANQGSEA. CDR3 nucleotide sequence: TGCAGCGTCCACACCGGGGAGCTGTTTTTT. Translated: CSVHTGELFF.

The rearrangement uses TRBV5-6 and TRBJ1-3; D gene unclear. V lost 0 bases and J lost 4, with 2 bases in between. Germline V gene data show CDR1 as SGHDT and CDR2 as YYEEEE. CDR3 length: 12 amino acids. The CDR3 DNA follows: TGTGCCAGCAGCTTGGGAGGAAACACCATATATTTT. The encoded protein is CASSLGGNTIYF.

The V call is TRBV5-1, the J call TRBJ2-3; tentatively, D is TRBD2 (7 bases). The germline V and J ends were trimmed by 6 bases and 2 bases, with 22 bases remaining between them. The CDR3 runs 17 residues. Germline CDR1 and CDR2: SGHRS and YFSETQ. The CDR3 region has the DNA TGCGCCAGCAATCATCGCCGGGGGGCCTACCACACAGATACGCAGTATTTT. Translated, it gives CASNHRRGAYHTDTQYF.

This clone has more than one count but fewer than ten. The CDR3 sequence is CASSGAGGAYEQYF. The CDR3 DNA reads as TGCGCCAGCAGCGGGGCTGGGGGTGCCTACGAGCAGTACTTC. The chain carries TRBV5-1 and TRBJ2-7; D may be TRBD1 or TRBD2 (5 bases each). In germline, CDR1 is SGHRS, CDR2 YFSETQ. Between the trimmed V and J ends, which lost 4 bases and 2 bases, there was a span of 13 bases. The CDR3 has 14 residues.

J is TRBJ1-2 and V is TRBV7-9; 8 bases align to TRBD1. Per the germline V gene, CDR1 is SEHNR and CDR2 is FQNEAQ (reference sequence). Trimming at V came to 5 bases and at J to 3 bases, leaving 8 bases not matched to a gene. This CDR3 region has 15 residues. The DNA of the CDR3 is TGTGCCAGCAGCCTAGGACAGGGCGGTGACTATGGCTACACCTTC. Translating gives CASSLGQGGDYGYTF.

The chain joins TRBV6-6 to TRBJ1-5; weak D call: TRBD1 (6 bases). This CDR3 has 15 residues. Germline CDR1 and CDR2: MNHNY and SVGAGI (reference sequence). V lost 0 bases and J lost 5, with 11 bases in between. The CDR3 coding sequence is TGTGCCAGCAGTTACTCCCAGGGGAGGGATCAGCCCCAGCATTTT. Its protein product is CASSYSQGRDQPQHF.

CDR3 sequence (DNA): TGCAGCGCGGCCGGGGACGGTGGAAACACCATATATTTT. This codes for CSAAGDGGNTIYF. The V gene is TRBV29-1, the J gene TRBJ1-3, with D maybe TRBD1 (5 bases). The CDR3 has 13 residues. V lost 7 bases, J lost 3 bases, and 13 bases lay in between. CDR1 and CDR2 (germline): SQVTM, ANQGSEA. Full variable domain (outside the CDR3, taken from reference TRBV29-1 and TRBJ1-3): SAVISQKPSRDICQRGTSLTIQCQVDSQVTMMFWYRQQPGQSLTLIATANQGSEATYESGFVIDKFPISRPNLTFSTLTVSNMSPEDSSIYLCSAAGDGGNTIYFGEGSWLTVV.

This chain links TRBV27 with TRBJ2-2; D remains unclear. V was trimmed by 2 bases and J by 3 bases, leaving 7 bases between them. CDR3 length equals 14 residues. The germline gives CDR1 MNHEY, CDR2 SMNVEV (reference sequence). CDR3 amino acids: CASSLVTDTGELFF. The CDR3 DNA reads as TGTGCCAGCAGTTTAGTTACAGACACCGGGGAGCTGTTTTTT.

V gene TRBV2 combines with J gene TRBJ2-7; 15 bases are a match to TRBD2. This CDR3 is built from 17 residues. In germline, CDR1 is SNHLY, CDR2 FYNNEI. With V trimmed by 5 bases and J by 2 bases, 7 bases remained unmatched. The CDR3 bases are TGTGCCAGCAGTCCACGAGGACTAGCGGGGGGGACCTACGAGCAGTACTTC. Encoded protein: CASSPRGLAGGTYEQYF.

This chain joins TRBV18 and TRBJ2-5, with D tentatively TRBD1 (5 bases). The V gene lost 6 bases and the J gene lost 3 bases, with 11 bases spanning the gap. The CDR3 has 13 amino acids. Looked up from germline, CDR1 is KGHSH and CDR2 is LQKENI. The CDR3 DNA sequence: TGTGCCAGCTCTGCAGGCAGGGAAGAGACCCAGTACTTC. Protein sequence: CASSAGREETQYF.

V gene TRBV10-3 combines with J gene TRBJ2-2, with D hard to call. Trimming left V 6 bases short and J 0 bases short, with 8 bases between. The CDR3 is 14 amino acids. CDR1 and CDR2 (germline): ENHRY, SYGVKD. The CDR3 DNA is TGTGCCATCAGCGACTGGGCGAACACCGGGGAGCTGTTTTTT. It is translated as CAISDWANTGELFF.

J is TRBJ2-7 and V is TRBV5-1, with 7 nucleotides matching TRBD1. The length of the CDR3 is 15 residues. The V gene end was trimmed by 4 bases and the J gene end by 0 bases; junction bases not matched to a gene: 7. CDR1 is SGHRS and CDR2 is YFSETQ in the germline V gene. The CDR3 DNA sequence: TGCGCCAGCAGCCAGGGGACAGAGTACTCCTACGAGCAGTACTTC. Protein: CASSQGTEYSYEQYF.